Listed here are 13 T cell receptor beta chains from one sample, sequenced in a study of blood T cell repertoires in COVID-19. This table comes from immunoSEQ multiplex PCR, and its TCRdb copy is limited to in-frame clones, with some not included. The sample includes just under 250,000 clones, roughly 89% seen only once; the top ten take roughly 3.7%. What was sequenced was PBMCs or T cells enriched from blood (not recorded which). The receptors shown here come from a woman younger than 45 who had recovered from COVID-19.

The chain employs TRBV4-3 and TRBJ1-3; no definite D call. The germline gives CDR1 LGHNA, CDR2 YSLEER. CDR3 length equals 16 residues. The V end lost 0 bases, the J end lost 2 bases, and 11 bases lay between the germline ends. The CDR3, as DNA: TGCGCCAGCAGCCAAGATTGGGGAGAGCCTGGAAACACCATATATTTT. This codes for CASSQDWGEPGNTIYF.

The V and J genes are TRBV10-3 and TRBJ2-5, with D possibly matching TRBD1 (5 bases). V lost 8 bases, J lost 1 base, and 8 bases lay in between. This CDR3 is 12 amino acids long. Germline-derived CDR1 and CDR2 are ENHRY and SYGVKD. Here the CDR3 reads CAIGQGQETQYF. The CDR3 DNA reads TGTGCCATCGGGCAGGGCCAAGAGACCCAGTACTTC.

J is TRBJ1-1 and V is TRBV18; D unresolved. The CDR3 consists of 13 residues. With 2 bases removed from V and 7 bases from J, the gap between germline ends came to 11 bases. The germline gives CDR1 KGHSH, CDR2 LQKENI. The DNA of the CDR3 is TGTGCCAGCTCACCATCTATTTCCCTTGAAGCTTTCTTT. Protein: CASSPSISLEAFF.

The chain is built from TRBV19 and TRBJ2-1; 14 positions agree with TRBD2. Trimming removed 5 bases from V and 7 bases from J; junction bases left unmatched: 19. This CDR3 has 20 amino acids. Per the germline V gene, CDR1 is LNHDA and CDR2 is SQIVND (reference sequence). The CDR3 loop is CASSSHWTSGRIVAENEQFF. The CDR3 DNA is TGTGCCAGTAGTTCTCACTGGACTAGCGGGAGGATCGTTGCGGAAAATGAGCAGTTCTTC.

The CDR3 region is CASSLRLAGGMAGANVLTF. The CDR3 bases are TGCGCCAGCAGCTTGAGGTTGGCAGGGGGCATGGCTGGGGCCAACGTCCTGACTTTC. The J gene is TRBJ2-6, the V gene TRBV5-1; 8 nucleotides align to TRBD1. J lost 2 bases, V lost 1 base, and 11 bases had no gene match. This CDR3 comprises 19 residues. The germline V gene has CDR1 SGHRS and CDR2 YFSETQ.

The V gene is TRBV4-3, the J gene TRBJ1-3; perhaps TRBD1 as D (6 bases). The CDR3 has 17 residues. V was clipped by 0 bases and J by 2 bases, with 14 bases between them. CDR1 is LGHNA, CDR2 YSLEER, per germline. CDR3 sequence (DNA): TGCGCCAGCAGCCAAGATCTAAGGGGGAGTCCTGGAAACACCATATATTTT. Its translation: CASSQDLRGSPGNTIYF.

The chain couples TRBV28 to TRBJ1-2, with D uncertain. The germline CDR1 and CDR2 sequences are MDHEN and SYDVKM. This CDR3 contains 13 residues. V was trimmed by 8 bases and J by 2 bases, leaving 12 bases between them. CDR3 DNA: TGTGCCAGCTGGATCGGGGAGAACTATGGCTACACCTTC. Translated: CASWIGENYGYTF.

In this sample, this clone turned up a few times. CDR3 protein: CASSSRTGTGNTIYF. The CDR3 nucleotides read TGTGCCAGCAGCTCCCGGACGGGAACTGGAAACACCATATATTTT. The rearrangement joins TRBV11-2 to TRBJ1-3; D is uncertain. Germline values: CDR1 SGHAT, CDR2 FQNNGV. The CDR3 is 15 residues long. Trimming took off 4 bases at V and 2 bases at J, with 12 bases between the two ends.

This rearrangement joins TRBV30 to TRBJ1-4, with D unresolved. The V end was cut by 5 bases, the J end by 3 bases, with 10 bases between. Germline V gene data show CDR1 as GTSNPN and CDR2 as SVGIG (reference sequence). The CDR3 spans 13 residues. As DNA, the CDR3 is TGTGCCTGGGGGGAGCACTCTAATGAAAAACTGTTTTTT. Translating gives CAWGEHSNEKLFF.

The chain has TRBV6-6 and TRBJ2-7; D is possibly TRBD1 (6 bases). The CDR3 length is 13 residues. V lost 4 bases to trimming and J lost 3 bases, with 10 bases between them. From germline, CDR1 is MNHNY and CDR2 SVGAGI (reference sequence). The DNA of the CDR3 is TGTGCCAGCAGTTTGGACAGACACTACGAGCAGTACTTC. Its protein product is CASSLDRHYEQYF.

For the CDR3, the DNA is TGTGCCAGCAGCTCTCGACAGGCATCCTTTGGGGCCAACGTCCTGACTTTC. Translation: CASSSRQASFGANVLTF. The chain is built from TRBV7-3 and TRBJ2-6; possible D gene TRBD1, 6 bases. This CDR3 has 17 residues. V lost 4 bases, J lost 3 bases, and 16 bases lay in between. Germline values: CDR1 SGHTA, CDR2 FQGTGA.

CDR3 region: CASRPDSGSFYEQYF. CDR3 DNA sequence: TGTGCCAGCAGACCAGATAGCGGGAGCTTCTACGAGCAGTACTTC. This chain joins TRBV6-5 and TRBJ2-7; 9 bases map to TRBD2. The V gene end was trimmed by 6 bases and the J gene end by 3 bases; junction bases not matched to a gene: 9. Germline assignment: CDR1 MNHEY and CDR2 SVGAGI. The CDR3 is 15 amino acids.

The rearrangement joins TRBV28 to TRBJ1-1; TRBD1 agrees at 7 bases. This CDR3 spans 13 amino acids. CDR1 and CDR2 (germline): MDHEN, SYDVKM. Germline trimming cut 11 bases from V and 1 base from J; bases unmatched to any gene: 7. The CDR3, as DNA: TGTGCCTGCTACAGGGGTGCGAACACTGAAGCTTTCTTT. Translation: CACYRGANTEAFF.